Below, 4 T cell receptor beta chains from the same sample are listed, as sequenced in a study of identical twins. Each CDR3 protein is one row after TCRdb ran MiXCR on the 5' RACE reads. Seen here are about 720,000 distinct CDR3 sequences, about 18% observed once, and the top ten hold under 15%. These data were also filed under a second study, of T cells expressing NK-cell markers.

The sequencing sample was made of PBMCs. These receptors were taken from a woman under 30 in good health.

This clonotype was found a few times. The chain employs TRBV25-1 and TRBJ2-3, with 11 bases lining up with TRBD2. CDR1 MGHDK and CDR2 SYGVNS come from the germline V gene. The CDR3 has 16 amino acids. With V trimmed by 6 bases and J by 4 bases, 9 bases remained unmatched. The CDR3 here is CASSSGTSGWADTQYF. Written as DNA, the CDR3 is TGTGCCAGCAGCTCTGGGACTAGCGGCTGGGCAGATACGCAGTATTTT.

This clonotype has just a few counts. The chain links TRBV3-1 to TRBJ2-1; 7 positions agree with TRBD2. This CDR3 is 16 amino acids long. Losses at the gene ends were 0 bases for V and 7 bases for J; bases not matched to a gene: 9. Looked up from germline, CDR1 is LGHDT and CDR2 is YNNKEL (reference sequence). The chain's CDR3 is CASSQDGEGRVNEQFF. CDR3 nucleotide sequence: TGTGCCAGCAGCCAAGACGGGGAGGGGAGGGTGAATGAGCAGTTCTTC.

The V call is TRBV6-1, the J call TRBJ2-7; maybe TRBD1 (5 bases). The CDR3 sequence is 15 residues long. Per the germline V gene, CDR1 is MNHNS and CDR2 is SASEGT. The V end lost 2 bases, the J end lost 3 bases, and 14 bases lay between the germline ends. The CDR3, as DNA: TGTGCCAGCAGTGAAAATTGGGGCGGTCTCTACGAGCAGTACTTC. Translated, it gives CASSENWGGLYEQYF.

This clonotype was seen only a few times. The chain recombines TRBV20-1 with TRBJ2-5; 10 positions agree with TRBD2. The germline V gene has CDR1 DFQATT and CDR2 SNEGSKA (reference sequence). Trimming at V came to 3 bases and at J to 3 bases, leaving 7 bases not matched to a gene. There are 15 residues in the CDR3. As DNA, the CDR3 is TGCAGTGCTAGGTTAGCGGGAGGTCGGGAAGAGACCCAGTACTTC. The encoded protein is CSARLAGGREETQYF.